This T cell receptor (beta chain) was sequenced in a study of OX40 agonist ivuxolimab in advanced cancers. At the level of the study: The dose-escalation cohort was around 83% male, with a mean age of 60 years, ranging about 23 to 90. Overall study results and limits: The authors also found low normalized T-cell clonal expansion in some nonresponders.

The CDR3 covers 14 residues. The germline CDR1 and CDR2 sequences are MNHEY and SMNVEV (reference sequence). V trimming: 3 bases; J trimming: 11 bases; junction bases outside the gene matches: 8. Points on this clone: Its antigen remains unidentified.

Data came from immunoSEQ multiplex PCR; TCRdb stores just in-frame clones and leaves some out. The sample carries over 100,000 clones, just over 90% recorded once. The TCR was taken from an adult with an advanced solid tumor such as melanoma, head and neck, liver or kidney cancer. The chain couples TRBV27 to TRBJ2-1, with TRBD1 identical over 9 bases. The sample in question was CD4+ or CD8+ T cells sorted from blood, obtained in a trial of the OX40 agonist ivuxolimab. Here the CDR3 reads CASSFLIDRGKQFF. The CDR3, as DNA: TGTGCCAGCAGTTTCCTCATTGACAGGGGGAAGCAGTTCTTC.